This TCR beta chain was recorded in a study of blood T cell repertoires in COVID-19. At the level of the study: There were acute and convalescent COVID-19 samples, and they came from the United States, Italy and Spain. The analysed material was cDNA or gDNA that came from T cells, B-cell-depleted T cells, or PBMCs.

Per the original data handling: By means of reference gene primer amplification, nucleated cell counts were estimated. Using immunoSEQ multiplex PCR, the repertoire was profiled, and TCRdb retains in-frame clones only, with some absent. The DNA gave D and trimming, while V, J and clone size come from that table. The repertoire holds approximately 100,000 clones, 80% to 90% seen once, with roughly 32% in the top ten. The CDR3 sequence is 17 residues long. The chain recombines TRBV21-1 with TRBJ1-3; TRBD1 is taken as the D call from the table, unchecked against the DNA. TRBV21-1 is labeled a pseudogene. Sequences were obtained from peripheral blood. This TCR derives from a woman older than 75 with acute or convalescent COVID-19. The CDR3 nucleotides are TGTGCCAGCAGCAAGCCTGAGACAGACCACTCTGGAAACACCATATATTTT. The encoded protein is CASSKPETDHSGNTIYF.